This record concerns one TCR beta chain sequence. Its specificity is unknown. This entry is derived from a study of T cell responses to AZD1222 COVID-19 vaccine. Study results and caveats: Most donors were white British and more were female, and clonal diversity was possibly underestimated. Repertoire collection took place solely once the T cell response had peaked. A rise in Spike-specific TCR breadth and depth followed two AZD1222 doses.

This CDR3 region has 15 residues. The V gene's germline CDR1 is KGHSH and CDR2 LQKENI. With 3 bases clipped from V and 5 bases from J, the junction kept 7 bases outside the gene matches. Assay used: immunoSEQ multiplex PCR; TCRdb lists only in-frame clones, some missing. There are under 150,000 clones in the sample; 92% occur only once, and roughly 3.1% lies in the top ten. The input for sequencing was peripheral blood, taken on day 0 of AZD1222 vaccination. The chain has TRBV18 and TRBJ2-7, with 10 positions matching TRBD1. The receptor comes from an adult in good health. CDR3 amino acids: CASSPGTGVNNEQYF. In DNA form, the CDR3 reads TGTGCCAGCTCACCGGGGACAGGGGTTAATAACGAGCAGTACTTC.